In this sample, the clone carrying this T cell receptor beta chain turned up once. Its antigen is still unknown. The data derive from a study of chemoradiotherapy in HPV16-positive cancers. Study-level information: Candidate HPV-specific T-cell clones and common TCR motifs came from functional assays in a couple of HPV16-positive patients.

Overall study findings and caveats: Only two HPV16-positive patients supplied the functional HPV-specificity definition. Non-HPV-specific T cells did not expand in tumors during treatment, whereas candidate HPV-specific clones and E7-related motifs did.

Some clones are missing from TCRdb's copy, which holds only in-frame ones; the method was immunoSEQ multiplex PCR. The data show some 9,800 clones, with roughly nine tenths seen just once and around 12% held by the top ten. The CDR3 is made up of 13 amino acids. Per germline, CDR1 SGHKS and CDR2 YYEKEE (reference sequence). Trimming took 4 bases from V and 5 from J; bases not matched to a gene: 4. The chain uses TRBV5-5 and TRBJ1-1, with 8 bases lining up with TRBD1. The TCR sequence derives from a human donor with HPV-associated anogenital cancer. The source was blood, collected from a patient who underwent chemoradiotherapy. The CDR3: CASSRTGWTEAFF. The CDR3 nucleotides are TGTGCCAGCAGCCGGACAGGGTGGACTGAAGCTTTCTTT.